The T cell receptor (beta chain) under discussion was sequenced for a study of CD8+CD57+ T cells in acquired aplastic anemia. An expansion of CD8+CD57+ cells by flow cytometry had been shown in patients chosen for sequencing. This clonotype showed up just once. A much larger clone lies one base from this, so it may be a read error. The CDR3 contains 15 residues. Germline CDR1 is MNHNS and CDR2 is SASEGT. Both TCR beta VDJ combination and CDR3 sequence profiling were carried out. Genomic DNA was the template for this profiling. TCRdb re-analysed the reads in MiXCR, keeping a single row per CDR3 protein. Of 150,000 to 200,000 distinct CDR3 sequences in the sample, approximately 48% were seen once.

This TCR came from a human donor with aplastic anemia. This chain uses TRBV6-1 with TRBJ1-5; TRBD1 aligns across 7 bases. The sequenced material came from sorted CD4+, CD8+, or CD8+CD57+ T cells (not recorded which) from PBMCs. CDR3: CASSERGRPNQSQHF. In DNA, the CDR3 is TGTGCCAGCAGTGAAAGGGGGCGTCCCAATCAGTCCCAGCATTTT.